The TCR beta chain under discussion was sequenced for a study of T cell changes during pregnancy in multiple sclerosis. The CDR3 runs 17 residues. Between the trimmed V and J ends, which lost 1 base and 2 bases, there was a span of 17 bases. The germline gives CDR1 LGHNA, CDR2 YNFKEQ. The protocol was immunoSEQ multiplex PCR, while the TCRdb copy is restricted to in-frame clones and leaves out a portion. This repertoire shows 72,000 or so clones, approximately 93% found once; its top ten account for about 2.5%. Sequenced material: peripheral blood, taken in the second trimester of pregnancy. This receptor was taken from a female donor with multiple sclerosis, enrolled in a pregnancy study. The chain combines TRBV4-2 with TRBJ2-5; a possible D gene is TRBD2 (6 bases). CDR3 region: CASSQVQGTRGQETQYF. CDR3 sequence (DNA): TGTGCCAGCAGCCAAGTCCAAGGAACCCGGGGGCAAGAGACCCAGTACTTC.